The clone carrying this T cell receptor beta chain has more than one count but fewer than ten. The germline V gene has CDR1 SGHTA and CDR2 FQGNSA. The ends were cut back, 6 bases at V and 0 bases at J, with 11 bases in the middle. The CDR3 sequence is 15 residues long. TCRdb reprocessed the RT-PCR reads via MiXCR and lists one record per CDR3 protein. The sample has hundreds of thousands of distinct CDR3 sequences, approximately 15% seen once. The receptor comes from a female donor in good health, serving as a healthy control. The V and J genes are TRBV7-2 and TRBJ2-2; D is tentatively TRBD1 or TRBD2 (5 bases each). The sample was memory CD4+ T cells from blood. The CDR3 spells CASRPGPTNTGELFF. The DNA of the CDR3 is TGTGCCAGCAGGCCGGGACCGACGAACACCGGGGAGCTGTTTTTT.